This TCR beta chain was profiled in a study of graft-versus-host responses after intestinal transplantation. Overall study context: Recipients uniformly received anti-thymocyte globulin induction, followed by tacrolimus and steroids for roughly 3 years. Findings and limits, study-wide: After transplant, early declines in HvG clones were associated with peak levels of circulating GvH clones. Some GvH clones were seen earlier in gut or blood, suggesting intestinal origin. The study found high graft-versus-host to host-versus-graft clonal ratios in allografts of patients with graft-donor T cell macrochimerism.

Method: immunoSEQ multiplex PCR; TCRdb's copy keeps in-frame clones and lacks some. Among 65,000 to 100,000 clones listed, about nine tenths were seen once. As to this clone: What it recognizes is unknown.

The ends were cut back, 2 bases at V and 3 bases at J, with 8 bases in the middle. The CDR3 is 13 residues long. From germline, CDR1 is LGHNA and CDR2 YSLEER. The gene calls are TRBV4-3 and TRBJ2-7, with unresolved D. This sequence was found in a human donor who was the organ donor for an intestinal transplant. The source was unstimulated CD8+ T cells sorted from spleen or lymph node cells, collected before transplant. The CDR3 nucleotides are TGCGCCAGCAGCCAACTAGGAGACTACGAGCAGTACTTC. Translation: CASSQLGDYEQYF.